This is a list of T cell receptor beta chains from one sample in a study of cytomegalovirus exposure and HLA in healthy donors. Method: immunoSEQ multiplex PCR; TCRdb's copy keeps in-frame clones and lacks some. The sample has tens of thousands of clones; more than 65% are singletons. Sequenced material: PBMCs. The receptors derive from a woman between 40 and 50 years old in good health and CMV-seropositive. The CDR3 runs from the conserved cysteine through the conserved F or W. Fields, in order: D gene, clone size, V gene, CDR3 length, J gene, CDR3 protein. A D gene is named only where the DNA matches it firmly. Clone size is given for some rows only: seen once, a few or many times, or a class if the clone is expanded.

.	.	TRBV27	16	TRBJ1-2	CASSLSLNTGYYGYTF
.	.	TRBV6-5	13	TRBJ2-2	CASVEVHTGELFF
TRBD1	few	TRBV9	15	TRBJ2-3	CASSWGTGGTDTQYF
.	.	TRBV29-1	13	TRBJ1-1	CSVAGLRSTEAFF
TRBD2	.	TRBV19	18	TRBJ2-3	CASSKNPPGGGSTDTQYF
.	.	TRBV27	14	TRBJ1-5	CASSPGQVNQPQHF
.	.	TRBV7-2	14	TRBJ1-5	CASSSQGGNQPQHF
TRBD1	.	TRBV5-1	15	TRBJ2-5	CASRPDRGPQETQYF
.	.	TRBV10-3	17	TRBJ2-5	CAISDLVGEGHQETQYF
.	.	TRBV7-2	12	TRBJ2-1	CASSKAHHEQFF
.	.	TRBV7-2	13	TRBJ2-7	CASSIQSSYEQYF
TRBD1	once	TRBV15	16	TRBJ2-7	CATSRVDGQGNYEQYF
.	once	TRBV27	14	TRBJ2-5	CASYGAGAGETQYF
TRBD2	.	TRBV6-1	14	TRBJ2-1	CASSDPGGVNEQFF
.	.	TRBV13	17	TRBJ1-1	CASSLEAGRGMNTEAFF
.	once	TRBV7-9	13	TRBJ2-5	CASSNPGEETQYF
.	once	TRBV14	16	TRBJ2-5	CASSQDPSIRQETQYF
TRBD2	.	TRBV27	16	TRBJ2-1	CASSLRTSTAGHEQFF
.	.	TRBV11-2	14	TRBJ2-7	CASSFQDWTYEQYF
.	few	TRBV7-2	13	.	CASSPPGSYEQYF
TRBD1	.	TRBV9	15	TRBJ2-2	CASSVHTGDAGELFF
.	.	TRBV28	15	TRBJ2-7	CASSSAFGRASEQYF
.	.	TRBV19	14	TRBJ1-6	CASSIASSSSPLHF
TRBD1	.	TRBV6-6	15	TRBJ1-1	CASRRDRGRDTEAFF
TRBD1	few	TRBV5-4	12	TRBJ1-1	CASSPGGTEAFF
TRBD1	.	TRBV15	16	TRBJ1-2	CATSETRQGLNYGYTF
TRBD2	.	TRBV7-6	13	TRBJ2-1	CASSIQLAGGEFF
TRBD1	few	TRBV28	15	TRBJ2-7	CASSDRGGSIYEQYF
.	.	TRBV6-1	14	TRBJ1-5	CASSEYGGNQPQHF
TRBD1	few	TRBV5-1	15	TRBJ2-3	CASSSTGTGTDTQYF
.	.	TRBV6-6	14	TRBJ2-5	CASSYVDSQETQYF
.	.	TRBV6-1	15	TRBJ1-5	CASSEDRTGNQPQHF
.	.	TRBV13	15	TRBJ2-7	CASSLSGPEPYEQYF